A single T cell receptor beta chain is shown here with its context. This sample is part of a study of blood T cell repertoires in COVID-19. Trimming pared 10 bases from V and 4 bases from J, leaving 20 bases between. CDR3 length: 14 residues. Germline CDR1 and CDR2: SNHLY and FYNNEI. Study processing details: From reference gene primer amplification, estimates of nucleated cell counts were derived. Using immunoSEQ multiplex PCR, the repertoire was profiled, and TCRdb retains in-frame clones only, with some absent. V, J and clone size are those of that table, while D and trimming were read from the DNA. The data show around 100,000 clones, around 87% seen once.

Source material: peripheral blood. The receptor comes from a human donor with acute or convalescent COVID-19. The donor label of this sample is uncertain. This chain connects TRBV2 to TRBJ2-7, with D perhaps TRBD2 (7 bases). The CDR3: CATLEGGRRYEQYF. The CDR3 DNA follows: TGTGCCACCTTAGAGGGGGGGCGTCGGTACGAGCAGTACTTC.